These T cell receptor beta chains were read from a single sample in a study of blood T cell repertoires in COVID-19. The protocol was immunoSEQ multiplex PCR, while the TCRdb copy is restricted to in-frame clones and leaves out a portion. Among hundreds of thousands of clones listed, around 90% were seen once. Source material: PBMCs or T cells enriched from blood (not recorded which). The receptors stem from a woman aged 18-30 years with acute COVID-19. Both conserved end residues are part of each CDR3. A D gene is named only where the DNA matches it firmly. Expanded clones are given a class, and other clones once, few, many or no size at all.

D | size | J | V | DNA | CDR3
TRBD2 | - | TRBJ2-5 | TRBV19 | TGTGCCAGTAGTTTCGCGGGAGGGCCCCAAGAGACCCAGTACTTC | CASSFAGGPQETQYF
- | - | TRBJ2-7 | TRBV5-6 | TGTGCCAGCAGCTTGGCGACCGCCCGGACTGCCGCCTACGAGCAGTACTTC | CASSLATARTAAYEQYF
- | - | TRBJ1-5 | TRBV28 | TGTGCCAGCAGTCTCACCCCGGGACAAAATCAGCCCCAGCATTTT | CASSLTPGQNQPQHF
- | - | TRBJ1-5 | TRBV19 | TGTGCCAGTAGCCCAGGGACATTACACAAGCCCCAGCATTTT | CASSPGTLHKPQHF
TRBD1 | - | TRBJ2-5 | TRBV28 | TGTGCCAGCAGCCCTGACAGGGGTTGGACCCAGTACTTC | CASSPDRGWTQYF
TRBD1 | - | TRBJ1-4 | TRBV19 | TGTGCCAGTAGTATAGATACCGGGACAGGGAATGAAAAACTGTTTTTT | CASSIDTGTGNEKLFF
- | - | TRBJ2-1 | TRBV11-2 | TGTGCCAGCAGCTTAATCCCAGGGCTCTACAATGAGCAGTTCTTC | CASSLIPGLYNEQFF
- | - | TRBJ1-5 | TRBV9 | TGTGCCAGCAGACCTCTTATTTCTCAGGGAACAGAAAATCAGCCCCAGCATTTT | CASRPLISQGTENQPQHF
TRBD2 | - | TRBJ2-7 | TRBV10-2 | TGCGCCAGCAGGCCCATGCGGGGGGGGGTCTCCTACGAGCAGTACTTC | CASRPMRGGVSYEQYF
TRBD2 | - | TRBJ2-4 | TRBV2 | TGTGCCAGCAGTATTACTAGCGGGGGTAGCATTCAGTACTTC | CASSITSGGSIQYF
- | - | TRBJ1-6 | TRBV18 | TGTGCCAGCTCACCACGCACAGCTCAAGGGGATTCACCCCTCCACTTT | CASSPRTAQGDSPLHF
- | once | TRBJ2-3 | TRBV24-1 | TGTGCCACCAGTGACCCCAGCGGGTCTAGCACAGATACGCAGTATTTT | CATSDPSGSSTDTQYF
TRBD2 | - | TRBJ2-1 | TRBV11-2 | TGTGCCAGCAGCTTAGATGAGCGGGAGGGCCTATATGAGCAGTTCTTC | CASSLDEREGLYEQFF
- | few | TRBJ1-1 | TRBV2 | TGTGGTATTACGGTGAGCACTGAAGCTTTCTTT | CGITVSTEAFF
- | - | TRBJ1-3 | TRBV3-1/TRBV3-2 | TGTGCCAGCAGCCCCAGCGGGGGGCCTTCACTTCCCTCTGGAAACACCATATATTTT | CASSPSGGPSLPSGNTIYF
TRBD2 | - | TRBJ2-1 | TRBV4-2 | TGTGCCAGCAGCCAAGGGCGGGGGGGCCACTACAATGAGCAGTTCTTC | CASSQGRGGHYNEQFF
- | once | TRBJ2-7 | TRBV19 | TGTGCCAGTAGTCATACCCGGGACACCTACGAGCAGTACTTC | CASSHTRDTYEQYF
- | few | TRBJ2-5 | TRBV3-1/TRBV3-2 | TGTGCCAGCAGCCAAGTCAACCAGGAAGAGACCCAGTACTTC | CASSQVNQEETQYF
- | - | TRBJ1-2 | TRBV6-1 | TGTGCCAGCAGTGAATATTCAGGGGACGTGGCTAACTATGGCTACACCTTC | CASSEYSGDVANYGYTF
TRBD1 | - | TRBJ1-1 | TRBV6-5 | TGTGCCAGCACAGATCAGGGGGCGACTGAAGCTTTCTTT | CASTDQGATEAFF
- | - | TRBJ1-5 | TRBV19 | TGTGCCAGTAGTTATCCAGGTGGCAATCAGCCCCAGCATTTT | CASSYPGGNQPQHF
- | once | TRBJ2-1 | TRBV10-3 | TGTGCCATCAGTGACGGCGGGGGCTTGGATGAGCAGTTCTTC | CAISDGGGLDEQFF